This T cell receptor (beta chain) was identified during a study of T cell responses to AZD1222 COVID-19 vaccine. Study-wide results and caveats: Nearly half of the spike-specific TCRs reportedly recognize variant regions that carry no mutations. Most donors were white British and more were female, and clonal diversity was possibly underestimated.

Comment on this clone: Its antigen is undetermined.

The data were produced by immunoSEQ multiplex PCR, yet TCRdb's version contains in-frame clones alone and is incomplete. The table includes 93,000 or so clones, approximately 88% detected once. The clonotype originates from an adult in good health. This material consisted of peripheral blood, taken on day 0 of AZD1222 vaccination.

The CDR3 here is CASSKTGVDSPLHF. CDR3 sequence (DNA): TGTGCCAGTAGTAAGACGGGAGTCGATTCACCCCTCCACTTT. This rearrangement joins TRBV19 to TRBJ1-6; no clear D gene. Deletions cut 4 bases from V and 8 bases from J, with 12 bases between. This CDR3 region has 14 residues. The germline CDR1 and CDR2 sequences are LNHDA and SQIVND (reference sequence).